In its sample, the clone carrying this T cell receptor beta chain was seen many times. This may come from a read error, since a much larger clone is one base off. One entry per CDR3 protein, called by TCRdb with MiXCR from the PCR reads. This repertoire shows approximately 22,000 distinct CDR3 sequences, 30% to 35% found once; its top ten account for about 18%. In germline, CDR1 is MNHNY, CDR2 SVGAGI (reference sequence). V lost 0 bases and J lost 10, with 16 bases in between. This CDR3 comprises 15 residues. The sample belongs to a study of tumor-infiltrating lymphocytes in oesophageal squamous cell carcinoma.

This chain connects TRBV6-6 to TRBJ2-1; possible D gene TRBD2, 6 bases. The specimen sequenced was esophageal tumor tissue. This clonotype was obtained from a female donor with esophageal squamous cell carcinoma. CDR3: CASSYSGGGTYEQFF. As DNA, the CDR3 is TGTGCCAGCAGTTACTCTGGCGGAGGGACCTACGAGCAGTTCTTC.